The entry below gives a single TCR beta chain sequence along with its context. What it binds is not known. The CDR3 spans 12 residues. The method was immunoSEQ multiplex PCR; TCRdb's version includes in-frame clones alone and lacks a portion of them. The top ten clones hold approximately 3.3% of a sample with around 110,000 clones, 75% to 90% of them seen once. The data were obtained in a study of T cell responses to AZD1222 COVID-19 vaccine. For the study at large: Pooling of second doses given at about 4 or about 12 weeks was done.

Overall study results and limits: Repertoire samples came only from after the peak T cell response.

The receptor comes from an adult in good health. V usage is TRBV21-1 and J usage is TRBJ2-2; TRBD2 is the table's D call, not checked against the DNA. TRBV21-1 is tagged as a pseudogene. The material sequenced was peripheral blood, taken on day 0 of AZD1222 vaccination. DNA for the CDR3: TGTGCCAGCAGTATGGAGGCCGGGGAGCTGTTTTTT. Protein product: CASSMEAGELFF.